Following are 24 T cell receptor beta chains from one sample sequenced in a study of Ad26.COV2.S vaccination and SARS-CoV-2 variants. The treatment: 15 to 20 received Ad26.COV2.S at low or high dose, single or two shots; about 5 received placebo; per-sample allocation not given. Each sample was drawn 63 days after the first injection (of vaccine or placebo). Measured with immunoSEQ multiplex PCR; TCRdb has only the in-frame clones, and not every one. The table includes some 480,000 clones, around nine tenths detected once. This material consisted of peripheral blood, taken in a trial of Ad26.COV2.S vaccine versus placebo. The receptors were sampled from a person aged 18-60 years who received the Ad26.COV2.S COVID-19 vaccine or a placebo.

This rearrangement joins TRBV19 to TRBJ2-1; no clear D. Germline V gene sequence: CDR1 LNHDA, CDR2 SQIVND (reference sequence). With 1 base removed from V and 7 bases from J, the gap between germline ends came to 8 bases. The CDR3 has 13 amino acids. The CDR3 DNA reads TGTGCCAGTAGTATAGTTCCCCGAAATGAGCAGTTCTTC. Amino acids: CASSIVPRNEQFF.

J is TRBJ2-6 and V is TRBV30, with a tentative D call TRBD2 (6 bases). The V end lost 3 bases, the J end lost 3 bases, and 12 bases lay between the germline ends. The CDR3 is 15 amino acids. Germline V gene sequence: CDR1 GTSNPN, CDR2 SVGIG (reference sequence). CDR3 coding DNA: TGTGCCTGGAGCCAACGGGACTTTGGGGCCAACGTCCTGACTTTC. Translated: CAWSQRDFGANVLTF.

This sequence joins TRBV9 and TRBJ2-1; maybe TRBD2 (6 bases). CDR3 size: 15 residues. Germline CDR1 and CDR2: SGDLS and YYNGEE. V lost 6 bases to trimming and J lost 5 bases, with 18 bases between them. CDR3 amino acids: CASNPGGRTHNEQFF. For the CDR3, the DNA is TGTGCCAGCAACCCCGGAGGGCGCACGCACAATGAGCAGTTCTTC.

The rearrangement joins TRBV30 to TRBJ1-5; perhaps TRBD1 as D (6 bases). The CDR3 runs 13 residues. Trimming took off 5 bases at V and 0 bases at J, with 8 bases between the two ends. Germline V lookup: CDR1 GTSNPN, CDR2 SVGIG (reference sequence). The CDR3 region has the DNA TGTGCCTGGGGACAGAATAGCAATCAGCCCCAGCATTTT. Its protein is CAWGQNSNQPQHF.

This sequence joins TRBV12-3 or TRBV12-4 and TRBJ2-3; D gene ambiguous. Deletions cut 5 bases from V and 6 bases from J, with 9 bases between. The length of the CDR3 is 12 residues. CDR3 coding DNA: TGTGCCAGCAGTCGCATCGTGGATACGCAGTATTTT. It translates to CASSRIVDTQYF.

This clone was observed a handful of times. CDR3 nucleotides: TGCGCCAGCAGCCAAGAAGGAGGGGGCTTCCTAGGTTGGAAGTTTTTT. Translating gives CASSQEGGGFLGWKFF. V gene TRBV4-3 combines with J gene TRBJ1-4; 7 nucleotides align to TRBD1. CDR1 is LGHNA, CDR2 YSLEER, per germline. The V segment lost 0 bases and the J segment 16 bases; nucleotides outside the gene matches: 17. This CDR3 region has 16 residues.

The chain joins TRBV7-9 to TRBJ1-1; D gene ambiguous. The CDR3 is 12 amino acids. The germline V and J ends were trimmed by 5 bases and 0 bases, with 4 bases remaining between them. Germline lookup yields CDR1 SEHNR and CDR2 FQNEAQ (reference sequence). In nucleotides, the CDR3 is TGTGCCAGCAGCATAATGAACACTGAAGCTTTCTTT. Its translation is CASSIMNTEAFF.

The genes are TRBV3-1 (or the pseudogene TRBV3-2) and TRBJ2-3, with D maybe TRBD2 (5 bases). CDR3 length: 12 amino acids. V lost 3 bases and J 4 bases, leaving 5 bases between the germline ends. From germline, CDR1 is LGHDT and CDR2 YNNKEL (reference sequence). The CDR3 loop reads CASSHSADTQYF. As DNA, the CDR3 is TGTGCCAGCAGCCATAGCGCAGATACGCAGTATTTT.

The rearrangement uses TRBV19 and TRBJ2-7; 10 bases are a match to TRBD1. This CDR3 contains 15 residues. Germline trimming cut 5 bases from V and 0 bases from J; bases unmatched to any gene: 4. The germline V gene encodes CDR1 LNHDA and CDR2 SQIVND (reference sequence). The CDR3 loop reads CASSDRDRGSYEQYF. The CDR3 coding sequence is TGTGCCAGTAGTGACCGGGACAGGGGCTCCTACGAGCAGTACTTC. Looking up the rest from reference TRBV19 and TRBJ2-7 gives the full variable domain: DGGITQSPKYLFRKEGQNVTLSCEQNLNHDAMYWYRQDPGQGLRLIYYSQIVNDFQKGDIAEGYSVSREKKESFPLTVTSAQKNPTAFYLCASSDRDRGSYEQYFGPGTRLTVT.

CDR3 residues: CSVGGLAGGGEYEQYF. In DNA form, the CDR3 reads TGCAGCGTTGGTGGACTAGCGGGAGGGGGGGAGTACGAGCAGTACTTC. The chain couples TRBV29-1 to TRBJ2-7, with 15 nucleotides matching TRBD2. Germline CDR1 and CDR2: SQVTM and ANQGSEA. V lost 4 bases, J lost 4 bases, and 8 bases stayed unmatched. The CDR3 has 16 amino acids.

This clone was recorded only once. This rearrangement joins TRBV19 to TRBJ2-7; possibly TRBD2 for D (7 bases). V lost 8 bases, J lost 2 bases, and 10 bases lay in between. The CDR3 contains 12 residues. CDR1 and CDR2 (germline): LNHDA, SQIVND (reference sequence). The CDR3 protein is CASGGGPYEQYF. DNA for the CDR3: TGTGCCAGTGGGGGGGGCCCCTACGAGCAGTACTTC.

The chain recombines TRBV10-2 with TRBJ1-1, with unresolved D. The germline V gene encodes CDR1 WSHSY and CDR2 SAAADI. The CDR3 is 13 residues long. V shed 2 bases and J shed 1 base, with 5 bases lying between them. In nucleotides, the CDR3 is TGCGCCAGCAGTGAGACAGCGAACACTGAAGCTTTCTTT. As protein: CASSETANTEAFF.

The chain couples TRBV7-2 to TRBJ2-7, with a tentative D call TRBD1 (5 bases). Germline V gives CDR1 SGHTA, CDR2 FQGNSA. V was cut by 2 bases and J by 5 bases, with 7 bases left in between. This CDR3 comprises 12 residues. The CDR3 here is CASSLRGNEQYF. The CDR3 region has the DNA TGTGCCAGCAGCTTAAGGGGTAACGAGCAGTACTTC. The full variable domain, in which reference TRBV7-2 and TRBJ2-7 provide the parts outside the CDR3, is GAGVSQSPSNKVTEKGKDVELRCDPISGHTALYWYRQSLGQGLEFLIYFQGNSAPDKSGLPSDRFSAERTGGSVSTLTIQRTQQEDSAVYLCASSLRGNEQYFGPGTRLTVT.

The chain carries TRBV5-5 and TRBJ2-3, with no clear D. Trimming removed 1 base from V and 4 bases from J, with 10 bases in between. The CDR3 is 14 amino acids. CDR1 is SGHKS and CDR2 is YYEKEE in the germline V gene (reference sequence). This CDR3 reads CASSLSPPPDTQYF. The CDR3 coding sequence is TGTGCCAGCAGCTTGAGCCCCCCGCCAGATACGCAGTATTTT.

This clone occurred a few times. The chain joins TRBV2 to TRBJ2-7, with TRBD1 as a possible D gene (5 bases). With 3 bases removed from V and 3 bases from J, the gap between germline ends came to 12 bases. This CDR3 is built from 14 residues. The V gene's germline CDR1 is SNHLY and CDR2 FYNNEI. In nucleotides, the CDR3 is TGTGCCAGCAGTGATACTCCAGGGATCTACGAGCAGTACTTC. It encodes CASSDTPGIYEQYF.

The chain couples TRBV7-8 to TRBJ2-7; TRBD2 might be the D (6 bases). The CDR3 length is 14 residues. Deletions cut 5 bases from V and 0 bases from J, with 11 bases between. CDR1 is SGHVS, CDR2 FQNEAQ, per germline. The CDR3 sequence is CASSGGRSSYEQYF. The DNA for the CDR3 is TGTGCCAGCAGCGGAGGGAGGAGCTCCTACGAGCAGTACTTC.

This clone was recorded once. This chain connects TRBV10-3 to TRBJ1-4; tentative D call: TRBD1 (6 bases). Looked up from germline, CDR1 is ENHRY and CDR2 is SYGVKD. Deletions cut 2 bases from V and 3 bases from J, with 7 bases between. The CDR3 consists of 14 residues. The DNA of the CDR3 is TGTGCCATCAGTGAGGGACAGCCTAATGAAAAACTGTTTTTT. Amino acids: CAISEGQPNEKLFF.

In this sample, this clone turned up once. The V call is TRBV5-1, the J call TRBJ2-7; possibly TRBD2 for D (5 bases). CDR1 is SGHRS and CDR2 is YFSETQ in the germline V gene. The ends were cut back, 4 bases at V and 6 bases at J, with 17 bases in the middle. CDR3 length: 14 amino acids. CDR3 sequence: CASSLRTVAGEQYF. The CDR3 DNA follows: TGCGCCAGCAGCCTACGGACGGTTGCGGGCGAGCAGTACTTC.

This sequence joins TRBV12-3 or TRBV12-4 and TRBJ1-1; tentative D call: TRBD1 (5 bases). The CDR3 has 13 amino acids. V gave up 4 bases and J gave up 4 bases, with 10 bases separating them. In DNA form, the CDR3 reads TGTGCCAGCAGTTCCCCAGGGACCACTGAAGCTTTCTTT. Translation: CASSSPGTTEAFF.

The genes are TRBV28 and TRBJ2-7; D call uncertain. The CDR3 has 14 residues. Germline CDR1 reads MDHEN; CDR2 reads SYDVKM. V was trimmed by 3 bases and J by 5 bases, leaving 14 bases between them. Written as DNA, the CDR3 is TGTGCCAGCAGTTTTGGGTCGTTGGGCAACGAGCAGTACTTC. This translates into CASSFGSLGNEQYF.

The genes are TRBV6-5 and TRBJ2-2, with D maybe TRBD2 (5 bases). The V end lost 6 bases, the J end lost 2 bases, and 10 bases lay between the germline ends. Germline assignment: CDR1 MNHEY and CDR2 SVGAGI. The CDR3 covers 14 residues. Here the CDR3 DNA reads TGTGCCAGCAGGAGGGTTCTAAACACCGGGGAGCTGTTTTTT. Translating gives CASRRVLNTGELFF.

The table lists this clone with a count of one. The chain has TRBV28 and TRBJ2-1, with 10 positions matching TRBD2. Germline CDR1 reads MDHEN; CDR2 reads SYDVKM. The CDR3 is 15 amino acids. The V and J ends lost 6 bases and 8 bases, in that order; junction bases with no gene match: 10. The DNA for the CDR3 is TGTGCCAGCAGAGATGAGCGGGAGGGCCTCTATGAGCAGTTCTTC. Translated, it gives CASRDEREGLYEQFF. The full variable domain, completed using reference TRBV28 and TRBJ2-1, is DVKVTQSSRYLVKRTGEKVFLECVQDMDHENMFWYRQDPGLGLRLIYFSYDVKMKEKGDIPEGYSVSREKKERFSLILESASTNQTSMYLCASRDEREGLYEQFFGPGTRLTVL.

The chain recombines TRBV6-1 with TRBJ1-5; D gene ambiguous. The V end lost 3 bases, the J end lost 5 bases, and 14 bases lay between the germline ends. Germline CDR1 and CDR2: MNHNS and SASEGT. The CDR3 contains 15 residues. In nucleotides, the CDR3 is TGTGCCAGCAGTGAGCCTAGAGGTGGTGATCAGCCCCAGCATTTT. Translated, it gives CASSEPRGGDQPQHF.

This sequence joins TRBV11-1 and TRBJ2-5; tentatively, D is TRBD2 (6 bases). This CDR3 region has 13 residues. Germline V gene sequence: CDR1 SGHAT, CDR2 FQDESV (reference sequence). V dropped 1 base and J dropped 7 bases, with 10 bases sitting between them. This chain's CDR3 is CASSLDAGGTQYF. CDR3 coding DNA: TGTGCCAGCAGCTTAGACGCCGGGGGGACCCAGTACTTC.